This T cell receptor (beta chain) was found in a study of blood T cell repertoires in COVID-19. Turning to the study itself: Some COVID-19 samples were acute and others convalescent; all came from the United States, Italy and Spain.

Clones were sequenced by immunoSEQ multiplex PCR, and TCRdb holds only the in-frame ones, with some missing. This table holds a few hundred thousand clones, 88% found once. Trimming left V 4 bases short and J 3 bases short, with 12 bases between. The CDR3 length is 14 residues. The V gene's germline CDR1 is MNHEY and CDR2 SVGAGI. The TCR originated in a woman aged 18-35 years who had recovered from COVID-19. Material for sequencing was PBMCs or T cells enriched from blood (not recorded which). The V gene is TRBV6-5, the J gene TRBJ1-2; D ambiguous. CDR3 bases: TGTGCCAGCAGTTCTCAGGCAGGCGACTATGGCTACACCTTC. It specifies CASSSQAGDYGYTF.